One and the same sample provided the 23 T cell receptor beta chains below, sequenced in a study of blood T cell repertoires in COVID-19. Produced via immunoSEQ multiplex PCR; TCRdb's table is partial and in-frame only. The sample lists roughly 110,000 clones; roughly nine tenths were seen once. The sequenced material came from peripheral blood. These receptors were taken from a man aged 35 to 55 with active or convalescent COVID-19.

The count of this clone is one. The V gene is TRBV7-8, the J gene TRBJ1-2; 10 bases agree with TRBD1. This CDR3 spans 14 amino acids. The germline V gene encodes CDR1 SGHVS and CDR2 FQNEAQ. With 4 bases clipped from V and 5 bases from J, the junction kept 4 bases outside the gene matches. The CDR3 loop is CASSSLDRGYGYTF. The CDR3 DNA sequence: TGTGCCAGCAGCTCCCTGGACAGGGGGTATGGCTACACCTTC.

The chain has TRBV18 and TRBJ2-3; 8 bases are shared with TRBD2. V was pared by 6 bases and J by 0 bases, with 8 bases of the junction left unmatched. Germline values: CDR1 KGHSH, CDR2 LQKENI. The CDR3 runs to 16 residues. The CDR3 nucleotides are TGTGCCAGCTCGCATACTAGCGGATCTAGCACAGATACGCAGTATTTT. This encodes CASSHTSGSSTDTQYF.

The V and J genes are TRBV14 and TRBJ2-7; tentative D call: TRBD2 (6 bases). The V and J ends lost 3 bases and 1 base respectively, with 10 bases between them. The CDR3 consists of 14 residues. Germline CDR1 is SGHDN and CDR2 is FVKESK. This chain's CDR3 is CASSQHRGSYEQYF. The CDR3 region has the DNA TGTGCCAGCAGCCAGCACCGGGGGTCCTACGAGCAGTACTTC.

The CDR3 protein is CASRGQRGPGEKLFF. CDR3 sequence (DNA): TGTGCCAGCCGCGGTCAAAGGGGGCCGGGCGAAAAACTGTTTTTT. J is TRBJ1-4 and V is TRBV27, with 7 nucleotides matching TRBD1. Germline V CDR1 and CDR2: MNHEY, SMNVEV (reference sequence). The CDR3 sequence is 15 residues long. Unmatched junction bases numbered 14, after V lost 8 bases and J lost 8 bases.

The V and J genes are TRBV3-1 (or the pseudogene TRBV3-2) and TRBJ1-3; 8 bases are a match to TRBD1. The CDR3 runs to 14 residues. Looked up from germline, CDR1 is LGHDT and CDR2 is YNNKEL (reference sequence). V lost 7 bases to trimming and J lost 4 bases; unmatched junction nucleotides: 6. The CDR3: CASKEQGGGNTIYF. In DNA, the CDR3 is TGTGCCAGCAAGGAACAGGGGGGAGGAAACACCATATATTTT.

This clone was observed a handful of times. The rearrangement links TRBV10-3 to TRBJ1-5, with D perhaps TRBD1 (5 bases). Germline CDR1 reads ENHRY; CDR2 reads SYGVKD. CDR3 size: 13 residues. V was shortened by 8 bases and J by 4 bases, with 12 bases between the two germline ends. The CDR3 region is CAIAGGKNQPQHF. The CDR3 coding sequence is TGTGCCATCGCGGGGGGGAAAAATCAGCCCCAGCATTTT.

The V call is TRBV6-5, the J call TRBJ1-5; 10 nucleotides match TRBD1. Germline V CDR1 and CDR2: MNHEY, SVGAGI. Trimming removed 6 bases from V and 7 bases from J; junction bases left unmatched: 6. There are 14 residues in the CDR3. CDR3 residues: CASSPGQGSQPQHF. The CDR3 DNA reads TGTGCCAGCAGCCCGGGACAGGGGTCACAGCCCCAGCATTTT.

The DNA for the CDR3 is TGTGCCAGCAGTTACGGGTCAGGGGCCTACGAGCAGTACTTC. This translates into CASSYGSGAYEQYF. The chain couples TRBV6-2 or TRBV6-3 to TRBJ2-7, with D possibly TRBD1 on 6 matching bases. Per the germline V gene, CDR1 is MNHEY and CDR2 is SVGEGT. There are 14 residues in the CDR3. V was shortened by 2 bases and J by 2 bases, with 10 bases between the two germline ends.

CDR3 in amino acids: CASSPLRTGVPGYTF. The CDR3 coding sequence is TGTGCCAGCTCACCTCTCCGGACAGGGGTACCCGGCTACACCTTC. The rearrangement links TRBV18 to TRBJ1-2; 9 bases line up with TRBD1. The CDR3 is 15 residues long. V was clipped by 3 bases and J by 8 bases; unmatched bases: 10. Germline CDR1 and CDR2: KGHSH and LQKENI.

The chain employs TRBV5-1 and TRBJ2-6, with 9 positions matching TRBD1. The CDR3 spans 17 residues. Trimming took 3 bases from V and 2 from J; bases not matched to a gene: 6. Germline CDR1 SGHRS, CDR2 YFSETQ. CDR3 region: CASSSGTGPPGANVLTF. The CDR3 DNA follows: TGCGCCAGCAGCTCCGGGACAGGGCCCCCTGGGGCCAACGTCCTGACTTTC.

The gene calls are TRBV7-3 and TRBJ2-3, with 16 bases identical to TRBD2. Germline-derived CDR1 and CDR2 are SGHTA and FQGTGA. The J segment lost 3 bases and the V segment lost 1 base, leaving 1 base of the junction unmatched. The CDR3 has 17 residues. DNA for the CDR3: TGTGCCAGCAGCTTAATGGGACTAGCGGGGGGGACAGATACGCAGTATTTT. Residues: CASSLMGLAGGTDTQYF.

The chain carries TRBV10-3 and TRBJ1-2; D is possibly TRBD1 (6 bases). V lost 5 bases to trimming and J lost 7 bases, with 20 bases between them. Germline CDR1 reads ENHRY; CDR2 reads SYGVKD. The CDR3 has 15 residues. CDR3 amino acids: CAISTGGALLAGYTF. The DNA of the CDR3 is TGTGCCATCAGTACCGGGGGGGCGTTGTTGGCTGGCTACACCTTC.

This rearrangement joins TRBV19 to TRBJ1-5; D is uncertain. The V end was cut by 3 bases, the J end by 7 bases, with 16 bases between. The CDR3 totals 15 residues. Per germline, CDR1 LNHDA and CDR2 SQIVND (reference sequence). The CDR3 region has the DNA TGTGCCAGTAGTATCGCGGGCAGGATCGACCAGCCCCAGCATTTT. Translating gives CASSIAGRIDQPQHF.

Only one count was recorded for this clone. The chain joins TRBV7-9 to TRBJ2-7, with 11 positions matching TRBD2. J gave up 3 bases and V 4 bases, and 17 bases lay outside the gene matches. CDR3 length: 19 residues. Germline V gene lookup returns CDR1 SEHNR and CDR2 FQNEAQ (reference sequence). CDR3 sequence (DNA): TGTGCCAGCAGCTCACAACCTCCCTTTAGCGGGAGGGCGAGCTACGAGCAGTACTTC. Residues: CASSSQPPFSGRASYEQYF.

The CDR3: CAIGSRNQPQHF. In DNA form, the CDR3 reads TGTGCCATCGGCAGTCGCAATCAGCCCCAGCATTTT. The chain has TRBV10-3 and TRBJ1-5; D unresolved. Trimming took off 8 bases at V and 2 bases at J, with 7 bases between the two ends. The CDR3 runs to 12 residues. Germline lookup yields CDR1 ENHRY and CDR2 SYGVKD.

The rearrangement joins TRBV20-1 to TRBJ1-1; D is ambiguous. This CDR3 region has 10 residues. The ends were cut back, 6 bases at V and 11 bases at J, with 13 bases in the middle. Germline V gene data show CDR1 as DFQATT and CDR2 as SNEGSKA (reference sequence). The CDR3 nucleotides read TGCAGTGCCGGCCGGGGTCTCGCTTTCTTT. It encodes CSAGRGLAFF.

The J gene is TRBJ1-3, the V gene TRBV10-1; 7 nucleotides match TRBD1. Trimming removed 3 bases from V and 0 bases from J; junction bases left unmatched: 8. Germline values: CDR1 WNHNN, CDR2 SYGVQD (reference sequence). The CDR3 has 17 residues. This chain's CDR3 is CASSDPGQRNSGNTIYF. The CDR3 DNA is TGCGCCAGCAGTGATCCGGGACAGCGTAACTCTGGAAACACCATATATTTT.

The DNA for the CDR3 is TGTGCCAGCAGCCAAAGGGGGGGTGGCACTGAAGCTTTCTTT. Translation gives CASSQRGGGTEAFF. The chain combines TRBV7-2 with TRBJ1-1; TRBD1 is a possible D gene (6 bases). The CDR3 length is 14 residues. CDR1 is SGHTA and CDR2 is FQGNSA in the germline V gene. The V and J ends lost 5 bases and 4 bases respectively, with 14 bases between them. Looking up the rest from reference TRBV7-2 and TRBJ1-1 gives the full variable domain: GAGVSQSPSNKVTEKGKDVELRCDPISGHTALYWYRQSLGQGLEFLIYFQGNSAPDKSGLPSDRFSAERTGGSVSTLTIQRTQQEDSAVYLCASSQRGGGTEAFFGQGTRLTVV.

The CDR3 DNA reads TGTGCCAGCAGCCCTAGACTAGCGGGGGTTAGCACAGATACGCAGTATTTT. Its translation is CASSPRLAGVSTDTQYF. The V gene is TRBV6-2 or TRBV6-3, the J gene TRBJ2-3; the match to TRBD2 covers 12 bases. From germline, CDR1 is MNHEY and CDR2 SVGEGT. V lost 6 bases, J lost 0 bases, and 7 bases stayed unmatched. There are 17 residues in the CDR3.

V and J are TRBV5-6 and TRBJ2-2; D ambiguous. CDR3 length: 15 residues. With 1 base removed from V and 3 bases from J, the gap between germline ends came to 10 bases. The germline V gene encodes CDR1 SGHDT and CDR2 YYEEEE. CDR3 amino acids: CASSLLTRDTGELFF. The DNA for the CDR3 is TGTGCCAGCAGCTTGCTAACCCGGGACACCGGGGAGCTGTTTTTT.

This clone has only one observation. The rearrangement joins TRBV4-2 to TRBJ2-3, with a weak D call TRBD2 (5 bases). V lost 0 bases and J lost 2, with 9 bases in between. Germline V gene lookup returns CDR1 LGHNA and CDR2 YNFKEQ. The CDR3 extends over 15 amino acids. CDR3 in amino acids: CASSQEPAATDTQYF. The CDR3 coding sequence is TGTGCCAGCAGCCAAGAGCCAGCGGCCACAGATACGCAGTATTTT.

This clone was counted a few times. Other DNA sequences in this sample translate to the same CDR3. The V call is TRBV5-1, the J call TRBJ2-5, with 7 bases fitting TRBD1. The CDR3 totals 14 residues. With 0 bases clipped from V and 3 bases from J, the junction kept 2 bases outside the gene matches. CDR1 and CDR2 (germline): SGHRS, YFSETQ. CDR3 in amino acids: CASSLDTGEETQYF. The CDR3 DNA reads as TGCGCCAGCAGCTTGGACACAGGGGAAGAGACCCAGTACTTC.

This clone occurred a few times. The gene calls are TRBV28 and TRBJ1-2, with 9 bases aligning to TRBD1. Germline V gene sequence: CDR1 MDHEN, CDR2 SYDVKM. Trimming cost V 5 bases and J 7 bases; bases outside gene matches: 11. The CDR3 sequence is 15 residues long. The CDR3 spells CASSVPGQGVAGYTF. CDR3 bases: TGTGCCAGCAGTGTACCGGGACAGGGTGTGGCTGGCTACACCTTC.